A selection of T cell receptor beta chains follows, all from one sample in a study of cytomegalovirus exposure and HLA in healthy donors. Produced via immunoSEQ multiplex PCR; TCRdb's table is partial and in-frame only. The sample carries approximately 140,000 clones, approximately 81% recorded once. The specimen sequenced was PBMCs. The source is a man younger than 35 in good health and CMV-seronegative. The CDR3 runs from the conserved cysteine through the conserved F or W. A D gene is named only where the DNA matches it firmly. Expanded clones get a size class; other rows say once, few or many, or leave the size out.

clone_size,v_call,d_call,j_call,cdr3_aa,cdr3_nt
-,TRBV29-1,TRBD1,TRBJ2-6,CSVGDRGPGANVLTF,TGCAGCGTTGGGGACAGGGGGCCTGGGGCCAACGTCCTGACTTTC
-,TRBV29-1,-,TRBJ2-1,CSVGVFSYNEQFF,TGCAGCGTTGGCGTGTTTTCCTACAATGAGCAGTTCTTC
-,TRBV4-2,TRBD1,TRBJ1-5,CASSQVDRDNQPQHF,TGTGCCAGCAGCCAAGTGGACAGGGATAATCAGCCCCAGCATTTT
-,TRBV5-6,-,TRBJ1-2,CASSAGIGYTF,TGTGCCAGCAGTGCAGGGATCGGCTACACCTTC
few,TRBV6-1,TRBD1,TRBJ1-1,CASSAGQGAGFQGEAFF,TGTGCCAGCAGTGCGGGACAGGGTGCGGGCTTCCAGGGGGAAGCTTTCTTT
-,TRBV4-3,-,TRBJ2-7,CASSQGYGGTTYEQYF,TGCGCCAGCAGCCAAGGGTACGGGGGGACAACCTACGAGCAGTACTTC
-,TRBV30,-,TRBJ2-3,CAWSVRGGTDTQYF,TGTGCCTGGAGTGTACGCGGGGGCACAGATACGCAGTATTTT
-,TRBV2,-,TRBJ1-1,CASSGAVKRAGKRGATEAFF,TGTGCCAGCAGTGGGGCTGTTAAGAGGGCGGGGAAGAGGGGTGCCACTGAAGCTTTCTTT
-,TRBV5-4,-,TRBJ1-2,CASSHNYGYTF,TGTGCCAGCAGCCATAACTATGGCTACACCTTC
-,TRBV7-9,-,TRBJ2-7,CASSSILGKSYEQYF,TGTGCCAGCAGCTCTATCCTCGGTAAATCCTACGAGCAGTACTTC
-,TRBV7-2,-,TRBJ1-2,CASSPDRNYGYTF,TGTGCCAGCAGCCCCGACAGAAACTATGGCTACACCTTC
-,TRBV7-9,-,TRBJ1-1,CASSPRDRNTEAFF,TGTGCCAGCAGCCCCAGAGACAGGAACACTGAAGCTTTCTTT
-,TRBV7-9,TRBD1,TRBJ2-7,CASSLVGQGRYEQYF,TGTGCCAGCAGCTTAGTGGGACAGGGACGCTACGAGCAGTACTTC
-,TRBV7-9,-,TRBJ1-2,CASSLDGVNYGYTF,TGTGCCAGCAGCTTAGACGGGGTTAACTATGGCTACACCTTC
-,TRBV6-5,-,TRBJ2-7,CASRDSSYEQYF,TGTGCCAGCAGGGACTCCTCCTACGAGCAGTACTTC